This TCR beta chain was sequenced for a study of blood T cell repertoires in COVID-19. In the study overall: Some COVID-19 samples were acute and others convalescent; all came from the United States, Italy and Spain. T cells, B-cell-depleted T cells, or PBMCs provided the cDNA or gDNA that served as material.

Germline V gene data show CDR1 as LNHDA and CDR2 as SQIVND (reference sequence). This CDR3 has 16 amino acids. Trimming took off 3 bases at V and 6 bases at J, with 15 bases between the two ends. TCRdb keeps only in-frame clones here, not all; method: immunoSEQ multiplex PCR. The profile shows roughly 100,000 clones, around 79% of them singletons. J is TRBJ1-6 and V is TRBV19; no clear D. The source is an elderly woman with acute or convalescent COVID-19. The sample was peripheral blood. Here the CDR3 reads CASSIPAPRGNSPLHF. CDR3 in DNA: TGTGCCAGTAGTATTCCGGCCCCTCGCGGTAATTCACCCCTCCACTTT.